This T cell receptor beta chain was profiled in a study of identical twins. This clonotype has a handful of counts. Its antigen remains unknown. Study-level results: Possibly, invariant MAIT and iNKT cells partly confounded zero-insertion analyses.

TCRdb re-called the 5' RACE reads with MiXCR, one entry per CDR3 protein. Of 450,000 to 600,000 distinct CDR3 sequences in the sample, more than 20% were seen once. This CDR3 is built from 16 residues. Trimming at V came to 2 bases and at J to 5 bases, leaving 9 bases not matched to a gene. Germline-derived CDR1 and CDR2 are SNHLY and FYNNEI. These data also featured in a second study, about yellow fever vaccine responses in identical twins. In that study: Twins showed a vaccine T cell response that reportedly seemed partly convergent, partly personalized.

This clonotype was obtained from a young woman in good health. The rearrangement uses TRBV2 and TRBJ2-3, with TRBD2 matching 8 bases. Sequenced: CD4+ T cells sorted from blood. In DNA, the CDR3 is TGTGCCAGCAGTGAATCCGGACTAGCTGGACTAGATACGCAGTATTTT. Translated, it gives CASSESGLAGLDTQYF.